A single sample gave rise to the 14 T cell receptor beta chains below, sequenced in a study of T cell repertoires in cytomegalovirus infection. One entry per CDR3 protein results from TCRdb running MiXCR on the reads. Found here are about 160,000 distinct CDR3 sequences, about 20% of them singletons; the top ten hold roughly 25%. These TCRs are of unknown antigen specificity. The sample here was CD8+ T cells from cultured PBMCs, taken from culture after CMV antigen stimulation. The origin of the receptors is a human donor in good health (CMV status not recorded). Some clones in this sample may be carry-over from other donors' samples.

This chain links TRBV7-2 with TRBJ1-2, with 7 nucleotides matching TRBD1. Germline V gene sequence: CDR1 SGHTA, CDR2 FQGNSA. This CDR3 has 12 residues. V lost 9 bases to trimming and J lost 4 bases; unmatched junction nucleotides: 5. The CDR3 sequence: CASEGTVYGYTF. DNA for the CDR3: TGTGCCAGTGAGGGGACAGTCTATGGCTACACCTTC.

This clonotype turned up a few times. V usage is TRBV6-2 or TRBV6-3 and J usage is TRBJ1-2; no clear D gene. This CDR3 comprises 14 residues. V was shortened by 6 bases and J by 4 bases, with 15 bases between the two germline ends. Germline lookup yields CDR1 MNHEY and CDR2 SVGEGT. The CDR3 bases are TGTGCCAGCAGCCTCTACGAAAGGAGCTATGGCTACACCTTC. The encoded protein is CASSLYERSYGYTF.

This clonotype was recorded a few times. The J gene is TRBJ1-5, the V gene TRBV7-2, with 7 nucleotides matching TRBD1. Germline CDR1 and CDR2: SGHTA and FQGNSA. The CDR3 runs to 18 residues. Losses at the gene ends were 4 bases for V and 3 bases for J; bases not matched to a gene: 15. CDR3 bases: TGTGCCAGCAGCTGGGACGCGAAGGGGGCGAGTGCCAATCAGCCCCAGCATTTT. Translating gives CASSWDAKGASANQPQHF.

This chain connects TRBV7-6 to TRBJ2-6; D is ambiguous. Deletions cut 2 bases from V and 3 bases from J, with 8 bases between. The CDR3 consists of 15 residues. CDR1 and CDR2 from the germline V gene are SGHVS and FNYEAQ. This chain's CDR3 is CASSLWLDGANVLTF. The CDR3 DNA follows: TGTGCCAGCAGCTTATGGCTAGATGGGGCCAACGTCCTGACTTTC.

In this sample, this clonotype turned up a few times. The chain uses TRBV7-2 and TRBJ1-4; TRBD1 matches 7 bases. The CDR3 covers 14 residues. V trimming: 6 bases; J trimming: 4 bases; junction bases outside the gene matches: 5. Per germline, CDR1 SGHTA and CDR2 FQGNSA. CDR3 bases: TGTGCCAGCAGACGGTGGGACAGTAATGAAAAACTGTTTTTT. Translation: CASRRWDSNEKLFF.

The chain couples TRBV7-8 to TRBJ2-7; TRBD1 matches 7 bases. The V gene end was trimmed by 0 bases and the J gene end by 1 base; junction bases not matched to a gene: 3. The CDR3 totals 15 residues. Germline values: CDR1 SGHVS, CDR2 FQNEAQ. The CDR3: CASSLARDSSYEQYF. The CDR3 DNA is TGTGCCAGCAGCTTAGCAAGGGACAGTTCCTACGAGCAGTACTTC. The variable domain in full, completed from reference TRBV7-8 and TRBJ2-7, reads GAGVSQSPRYKVAKRGQDVALRCDPISGHVSLFWYQQALGQGPEFLTYFQNEAQLDKSGLPSDRFFAERPEGSVSTLKIQRTQQEDSAVYLCASSLARDSSYEQYFGPGTRLTVT.

The chain joins TRBV15 to TRBJ2-7, with 10 bases fitting TRBD2. V was pared by 5 bases and J by 1 base, with 11 bases of the junction left unmatched. CDR3 length: 17 amino acids. In germline, CDR1 is LNHNV, CDR2 YYDKDF (reference sequence). The DNA for the CDR3 is TGTGCCACCAGCCCTGAAGGAAGCGGGGGGGGATCCTACGAGCAGTACTTC. This translates into CATSPEGSGGGSYEQYF.

This clonotype was found a few times. CDR3 sequence: CASSSGTLGTDTQYF. CDR3 DNA sequence: TGTGCCAGCAGCTCCGGGACTCTTGGCACAGATACGCAGTATTTT. The chain recombines TRBV7-8 with TRBJ2-3; tentatively, D is TRBD2 (6 bases). V lost 4 bases and J 1 base, leaving 12 bases between the germline ends. Germline V gene lookup returns CDR1 SGHVS and CDR2 FQNEAQ. This CDR3 has 15 amino acids.

This chain links TRBV27 with TRBJ2-7; a weak D match, TRBD2 (5 bases). The CDR3 is made up of 11 amino acids. Trimming took off 6 bases at V and 5 bases at J, with 8 bases between the two ends. Germline V gene lookup returns CDR1 MNHEY and CDR2 SMNVEV (reference sequence). This CDR3 is CASSHGDEQYF. CDR3 nucleotide sequence: TGTGCCAGCAGCCACGGGGACGAGCAGTACTTC.

The rearrangement links TRBV12-3 or TRBV12-4 to TRBJ2-3; no clear D gene. The length of the CDR3 is 15 residues. V gave up 5 bases and J gave up 0 bases, with 12 bases separating them. CDR3 amino acids: CASSPTTPSTDTQYF. The CDR3 coding sequence is TGTGCCAGCAGTCCCACGACCCCTAGCACAGATACGCAGTATTTT.

The J gene is TRBJ2-2, the V gene TRBV2; D may be TRBD1 (5 bases). V lost 7 bases, J lost 4 bases, and 16 bases lay in between. This CDR3 is built from 15 residues. The germline V gene encodes CDR1 SNHLY and CDR2 FYNNEI. The DNA of the CDR3 is TGTGCCAGCAAAGAAGGGGCATTATCCACCGGGGAGCTGTTTTTT. This encodes CASKEGALSTGELFF.

Only a few counts were recorded for this clonotype. V gene TRBV6-6 combines with J gene TRBJ2-7; maybe TRBD1 (6 bases). Germline V gene lookup returns CDR1 MNHNY and CDR2 SVGAGI (reference sequence). This CDR3 comprises 14 residues. Trimming took 7 bases from V and 3 from J, leaving 16 bases between them. CDR3 DNA sequence: TGTGCCAGCAAGGACGTCGGGACATTCTACGAGCAGTACTTC. Protein product: CASKDVGTFYEQYF.

This rearrangement joins TRBV7-6 to TRBJ2-7, with 7 bases identical to TRBD1. The V segment lost 1 base and the J segment 4 bases; nucleotides outside the gene matches: 7. The length of the CDR3 is 15 residues. Germline V gene lookup returns CDR1 SGHVS and CDR2 FNYEAQ. DNA for the CDR3: TGTGCCAGCAGCTTAGGGGACAGCATACCGTACGAGCAGTACTTC. Protein: CASSLGDSIPYEQYF.

V usage is TRBV6-2 or TRBV6-3 and J usage is TRBJ2-7, with 8 bases identical to TRBD1. CDR1 and CDR2 (germline): MNHEY, SVGEGT. J lost 0 bases, V lost 3 bases, and 13 bases had no gene match. CDR3 length equals 18 residues. The CDR3, as DNA: TGTGCCAGCAGTTATTCTGGTTTCGGGACAGGTCCCTCCTACGAGCAGTACTTC. It codes for CASSYSGFGTGPSYEQYF.